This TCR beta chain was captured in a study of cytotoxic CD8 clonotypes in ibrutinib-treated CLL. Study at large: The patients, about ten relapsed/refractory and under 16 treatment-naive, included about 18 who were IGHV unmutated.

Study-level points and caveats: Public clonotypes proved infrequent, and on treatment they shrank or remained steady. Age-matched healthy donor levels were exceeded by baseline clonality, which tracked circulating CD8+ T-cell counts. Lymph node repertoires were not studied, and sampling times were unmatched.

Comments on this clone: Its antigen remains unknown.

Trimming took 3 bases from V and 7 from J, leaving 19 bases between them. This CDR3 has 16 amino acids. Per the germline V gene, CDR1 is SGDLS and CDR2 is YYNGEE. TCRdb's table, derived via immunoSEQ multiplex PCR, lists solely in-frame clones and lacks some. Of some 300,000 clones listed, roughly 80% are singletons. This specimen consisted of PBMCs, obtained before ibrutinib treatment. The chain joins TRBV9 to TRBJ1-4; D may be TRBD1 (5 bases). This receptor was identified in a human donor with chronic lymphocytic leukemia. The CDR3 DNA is TGTGCCAGCAGCGCACCCCCCGGGACCGCGGGTGAAAAACTGTTTTTT. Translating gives CASSAPPGTAGEKLFF.